Presented here are 15 T cell receptor beta chains from one specimen sequenced in a study of prognosis after radiotherapy for stage I lung cancer. Starting from genomic DNA, TCR beta CDR3 was amplified through two-round multiplex PCR. The use of primers specific to each TRBV and TRBJ gene characterized first-round PCR. TCRdb processed the multiplex PCR reads anew with MiXCR; each CDR3 protein has one entry. The sample lists some 60,000 distinct CDR3 sequences; about 30% were seen once. Sequencing used PBMCs, obtained before or after stereotactic body radiation therapy (not recorded which). The receptors shown here come from a donor over 45 with non-small cell lung cancer.

As for this clonotype: At one of its ends the junction is not consistent with the germline gene, which may arise from a read error. CDR3 bases: TGCGCCAGCGGCACCGGGACAGATAATTCACCCCTCCACTTT. It codes for CASGTGTDNSPLHF. V usage is TRBV2 and J usage is TRBJ1-6, with TRBD1 identical over 7 bases. Germline CDR1 and CDR2: SNHLY and FYNNEI. There are 14 residues in the CDR3.

This clonotype has a count of ten or more. This chain links TRBV7-2 with TRBJ2-5, with D uncertain. The CDR3 has 11 amino acids. V shed 8 bases and J shed 4 bases, with 8 bases lying between them. The germline V gene encodes CDR1 SGHTA and CDR2 FQGNSA. DNA of the CDR3: TGTGCCAGCGGGTTTCGAGAGACCCAGTACTTC. It yields the protein CASGFRETQYF.

This clonotype came up once. V and J are TRBV19 and TRBJ1-5; a possible D gene is TRBD1 (5 bases). V was pared by 7 bases and J by 6 bases, with 16 bases between. Germline values: CDR1 LNHDA, CDR2 SQIVND (reference sequence). CDR3 size: 14 residues. In nucleotides, the CDR3 is TGTGCCAGTACCTCGTTGGGAAGGGGTCAGCCCCAGCATTTT. Translation gives CASTSLGRGQPQHF. The entire variable domain, with the rest obtained from reference TRBV19 and TRBJ1-5, is as follows: DGGITQSPKYLFRKEGQNVTLSCEQNLNHDAMYWYRQDPGQGLRLIYYSQIVNDFQKGDIAEGYSVSREKKESFPLTVTSAQKNPTAFYLCASTSLGRGQPQHFGDGTRLSIL.

This clonotype appeared many times. The chain employs TRBV12-3 or TRBV12-4 and TRBJ1-2; 8 nucleotides line up with TRBD1. V shed 5 bases and J 6 bases; nucleotides not matched to a gene: 8. This CDR3 is built from 14 residues. This CDR3 is CASSRTGRADGYTF. In DNA form, the CDR3 reads TGTGCCAGCAGTAGGACAGGGCGGGCCGATGGCTACACCTTC.

This clonotype was detected only once. A far larger clone differs by one base, so this is likely a read error. The rearrangement uses TRBV7-9 and TRBJ2-2; 9 nucleotides match TRBD1. This CDR3 has 16 amino acids. CDR1 SEHNR and CDR2 FQNEAQ come from the germline V gene (reference sequence). CDR3 DNA: TGTGCCAGCAGCTTAGTGGGGACAGGGCCCACCGGGCAGCTGTTTTTT. Encoded protein: CASSLVGTGPTGQLFF.

About this clonotype itself: The junction departs from germline at one end; a sequencing error may be responsible. J is TRBJ1-2 and V is TRBV4-3, with 8 bases lining up with TRBD1. The CDR3 runs to 16 residues. Per germline, CDR1 LGHNA and CDR2 YSLEER. In nucleotides, the CDR3 is TGCGCCAACAGCCAACTTGGCCAGGGGGCGAACTATGGCTACAACTTC. Protein product: CANSQLGQGANYGYNF.

This clonotype was counted ten times or more. The J gene is TRBJ2-5, the V gene TRBV20-1; 9 positions agree with TRBD1. This CDR3 comprises 16 residues. Germline V CDR1 and CDR2: DFQATT, SNEGSKA (reference sequence). V dropped 6 bases and J dropped 2; count of bases not matched to a gene: 13. The CDR3 DNA reads TGCAGTGCCCGGAGGTTGGGACAGGGCCTTCAAGAGACCCAGTACTTC. As protein: CSARRLGQGLQETQYF.

Points on this clonotype: The germline gene is not matched at one end of the junction; a read error may be the cause. The chain employs TRBV6-2 or TRBV6-3 and TRBJ2-2; TRBD1 aligns across 7 bases. This CDR3 is built from 15 residues. Germline V gene sequence: CDR1 MNHEY, CDR2 SVGEGT. The CDR3 sequence: CASSYRGQNTGELLF. CDR3 bases: TGTGCCAGCAGTTACAGGGGGCAGAACACCGGTGAGCTGCTTTTT.

This clonotype has a count of ten or more. J is TRBJ1-6 and V is TRBV20-1, with D tentatively TRBD1 (5 bases). Germline CDR1 and CDR2: DFQATT and SNEGSKA (reference sequence). With 5 bases removed from V and 10 bases from J, the gap between germline ends came to 15 bases. The CDR3 is 13 residues long. The CDR3 reads CSAREQADSPLHF. CDR3 DNA: TGCAGTGCTCGGGAACAGGCGGACTCACCCCTCCACTTT.

In this sample, this clonotype turned up many times. The CDR3 sequence is CATSATGKGNQPQHF. The CDR3 DNA sequence: TGTGCCACCAGTGCTACAGGGAAGGGCAATCAGCCCCAGCATTTT. The gene calls are TRBV24-1 and TRBJ1-5; TRBD1 is a possible D gene (6 bases). Trimming removed 5 bases from V and 2 bases from J, with 12 bases in between. CDR1 is KGHDR, CDR2 SFDVKD, per germline. The CDR3 loop spans 15 amino acids.

This clonotype showed up many times. The chain has TRBV7-2 and TRBJ2-5; D is unclear. The CDR3 is 12 amino acids. CDR1 and CDR2 from the germline V gene are SGHTA and FQGNSA. Trimming pared 6 bases from V and 5 bases from J, leaving 10 bases between. The CDR3 nucleotides read TGTGCCAGCAGTCCTTCACGCGAGACCCAGTACTTC. This translates into CASSPSRETQYF. Filled out from reference TRBV7-2 and TRBJ2-5, the complete variable domain reads GAGVSQSPSNKVTEKGKDVELRCDPISGHTALYWYRQSLGQGLEFLIYFQGNSAPDKSGLPSDRFSAERTGGSVSTLTIQRTQQEDSAVYLCASSPSRETQYFGPGTRLLVL.

The chain combines TRBV6-1 with TRBJ1-4; D remains unclear. Deletions cut 6 bases from V and 13 bases from J, with 21 bases between. Germline loops: CDR1 MNHNS, CDR2 SASEGT. The CDR3 consists of 14 residues. The CDR3 spells CASSRTDGCSRLFF. Here the CDR3 DNA reads TGTGCCAGCAGCCGTACCGACGGGTGCTCCCGACTGTTTTTT.

This clonotype was counted ten times or more. Written as DNA, the CDR3 is TGTGCCAGCAGCTCCCGGACAGGGCCAGAGACCCAGTACTTC. Protein sequence: CASSSRTGPETQYF. The V gene is TRBV3-1, the J gene TRBJ2-5, with TRBD1 matching 8 bases. The germline V gene has CDR1 LGHDT and CDR2 YNNKEL (reference sequence). The CDR3 extends over 14 amino acids. The V gene end was trimmed by 5 bases and the J gene end by 4 bases; junction bases not matched to a gene: 6.

The table lists this clonotype with many counts. The V and J genes are TRBV6-2 or TRBV6-3 and TRBJ2-7, with D possibly being TRBD2 (7 bases). Germline values: CDR1 MNHEY, CDR2 SVGEGT. The CDR3 has 16 residues. The germline V and J ends were trimmed by 7 bases and 5 bases, with 24 bases remaining between them. In DNA, the CDR3 is TGTGCCAGCACGCAAGCGGGACAACCCAATTCGGACGAGCAGTACTTC. Translation: CASTQAGQPNSDEQYF.

In its sample, this clonotype was seen many times. The V call is TRBV6-1, the J call TRBJ2-6; 8 nucleotides match TRBD1. The CDR3 covers 16 residues. Germline-derived CDR1 and CDR2 are MNHNS and SASEGT. Trimming cost V 8 bases and J 1 base; bases outside gene matches: 7. Here the CDR3 reads CASRRQGTSGANVLTF. The CDR3 DNA follows: TGTGCCAGCCGAAGACAGGGGACGTCTGGGGCCAACGTCCTGACTTTC.